This T cell receptor (beta chain) was captured in a study of T-cell memory formation after mild COVID-19. Study details: TCR clusters were mostly donor specific.

This CDR3 has 13 residues. CDR1 SGHRS and CDR2 YFSETQ come from the germline V gene. The germline V and J ends were trimmed by 1 base and 8 bases, with 10 bases remaining between them. This clonotype was detected only a few times. No antigen is known for it. TCRdb itself ran the 5' RACE reads through MiXCR, one entry per CDR3 protein. The data show around 340,000 distinct CDR3 sequences, 15% seen once. General study points: While clones contracting from day 15 to 85 were balanced between CD4 and CD8, later expanders leaned CD4+. Confirmation was lacking for SARS-CoV-2 specificity of second-wave clones that peaked on day 37. CD4+ clones that contracted lay mainly in CM and EM; CD8+ ones lay in EMRA.

This chain connects TRBV5-1 to TRBJ1-3; D unresolved. The sequence derives from a man aged 18-30 years who had mild COVID-19 (a few samples of this study predate the infection). Cell type and time point are not known. The sequenced material came from PBMCs or a T cell subset sorted from them (not recorded which). CDR3 region: CASSLYMEDTIYF. In DNA form, the CDR3 reads TGCGCCAGCAGCTTGTATATGGAAGACACCATATATTTT.